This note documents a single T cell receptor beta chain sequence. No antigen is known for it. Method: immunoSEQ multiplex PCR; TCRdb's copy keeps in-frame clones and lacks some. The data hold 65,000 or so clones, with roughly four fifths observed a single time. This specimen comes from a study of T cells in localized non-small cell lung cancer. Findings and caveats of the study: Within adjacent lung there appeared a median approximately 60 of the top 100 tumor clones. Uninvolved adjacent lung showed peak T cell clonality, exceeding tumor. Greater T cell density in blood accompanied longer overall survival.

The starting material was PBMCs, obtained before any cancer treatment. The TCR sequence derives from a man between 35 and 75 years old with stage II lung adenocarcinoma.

The CDR3 protein is CAWSVWVRNSYEQYF. The CDR3 bases are TGTGCCTGGAGTGTATGGGTTAGGAACTCCTACGAGCAGTACTTC. The gene calls are TRBV30 and TRBJ2-7; no firm D call. The CDR3 spans 15 residues. Trimming left V 0 bases short and J 0 bases short, with 12 bases between. Germline V lookup: CDR1 GTSNPN, CDR2 SVGIG (reference sequence).